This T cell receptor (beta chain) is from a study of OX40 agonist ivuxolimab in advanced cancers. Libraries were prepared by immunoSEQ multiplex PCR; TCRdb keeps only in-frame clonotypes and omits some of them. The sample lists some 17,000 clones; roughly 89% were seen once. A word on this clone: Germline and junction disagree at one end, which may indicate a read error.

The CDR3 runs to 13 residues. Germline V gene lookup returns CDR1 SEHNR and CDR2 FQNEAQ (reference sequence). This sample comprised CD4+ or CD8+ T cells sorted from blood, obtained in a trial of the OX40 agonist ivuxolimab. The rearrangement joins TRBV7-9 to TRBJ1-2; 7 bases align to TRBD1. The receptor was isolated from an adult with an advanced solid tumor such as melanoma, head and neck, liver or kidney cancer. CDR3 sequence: CASSLRGGETGTW. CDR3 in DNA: TGTGCCAGCAGCCTGCGAGGGGGCGAAACCGGGACGTGG.